What follows are 20 T cell receptor beta chains derived from one specimen sequenced in a study of cytomegalovirus exposure and HLA in healthy donors. Both 60 Vbeta primers and 13 Jbeta primers went into the PCR. Assay used: immunoSEQ multiplex PCR; TCRdb lists only in-frame clones, some missing. Found here are more than 50,000 clones, 77% of them singletons; the top ten hold around 2.5%. The sequencing sample was made of PBMCs. The receptors shown here come from a female donor in good health and CMV-seronegative.

The chain joins TRBV5-1 to TRBJ2-5, with 7 bases lining up with TRBD2. The CDR3 has 15 residues. V lost 0 bases, J lost 1 base, and 3 bases stayed unmatched. Germline loops: CDR1 SGHRS, CDR2 YFSETQ. The CDR3: CASSLAGGGQETQYF. CDR3 in DNA: TGCGCCAGCAGCTTGGCCGGCGGGGGCCAAGAGACCCAGTACTTC.

The V call is TRBV5-1, the J call TRBJ1-4, with 8 bases identical to TRBD1. CDR1 is SGHRS and CDR2 is YFSETQ in the germline V gene. V lost 4 bases, J lost 4 bases, and 12 bases stayed unmatched. This CDR3 has 17 residues. The CDR3 is CASSLVGQASRNEKLFF. The CDR3 region has the DNA TGCGCCAGCAGCCTAGTGGGACAGGCGAGCCGTAATGAAAAACTGTTTTTT.

A single count supports this clone. The chain links TRBV19 to TRBJ2-2, with 8 bases identical to TRBD1. Trimming removed 7 bases from V and 3 bases from J; junction bases left unmatched: 10. Germline V lookup: CDR1 LNHDA, CDR2 SQIVND (reference sequence). The CDR3 length is 16 residues. The DNA of the CDR3 is TGTGCCAGTAAACCAATGGGACAGGAGTACACCGGGGAGCTGTTTTTT. This sequence encodes CASKPMGQEYTGELFF.

The rearrangement joins TRBV30 to TRBJ1-3; no clear D gene. V lost 2 bases to trimming and J lost 1 base, with 6 bases between them. Looked up from germline, CDR1 is GTSNPN and CDR2 is SVGIG (reference sequence). There are 13 residues in the CDR3. The CDR3 loop reads CAWSTGSGNTIYF. CDR3 nucleotide sequence: TGTGCCTGGAGTACGGGTTCTGGAAACACCATATATTTT.

The chain uses TRBV7-3 and TRBJ2-6, with D possibly matching TRBD2 (6 bases). CDR3 length equals 15 residues. The V end was cut by 3 bases, the J end by 0 bases, with 6 bases between. Germline values: CDR1 SGHTA, CDR2 FQGTGA. The DNA for the CDR3 is TGTGCCAGCAGCTTGGGGGGCTCTGGGGCCAACGTCCTGACTTTC. Translation: CASSLGGSGANVLTF.

V is TRBV14 and J is TRBJ2-1, with a tentative D call TRBD2 (6 bases). Trimming left V 2 bases short and J 5 bases short, with 10 bases between. The CDR3 length is 14 residues. Germline lookup yields CDR1 SGHDN and CDR2 FVKESK. The CDR3: CASSQMLADNEQFF. CDR3 coding DNA: TGTGCCAGCAGCCAAATGTTAGCGGACAATGAGCAGTTCTTC.

The rearrangement joins TRBV5-1 to TRBJ2-5; 12 nucleotides line up with TRBD2. Per germline, CDR1 SGHRS and CDR2 YFSETQ. V shed 6 bases, J shed 2 bases, and the junction held 2 bases outside the gene matches. The CDR3 covers 14 residues. This CDR3 reads CASTLAGGQETQYF. The CDR3 DNA reads TGCGCCAGCACCCTAGCGGGGGGGCAAGAGACCCAGTACTTC.

The chain is built from TRBV7-3 and TRBJ2-5; D uncertain. Germline-derived CDR1 and CDR2 are SGHTA and FQGTGA. Trimming shortened V by 9 bases and J by 4 bases, and 12 bases separated the two germline ends. The CDR3 consists of 12 residues. The CDR3 coding sequence is TGTGCCAGTTCTTCAGGCACAGAGACCCAGTACTTC. Its protein product is CASSSGTETQYF.

The gene calls are TRBV19 and TRBJ2-7; D may be TRBD1 (6 bases). Deletions cut 3 bases from V and 5 bases from J, with 14 bases between. The CDR3 loop spans 14 amino acids. The germline CDR1 and CDR2 sequences are LNHDA and SQIVND (reference sequence). Here the CDR3 DNA reads TGTGCCAGTAGTATGCGGAACAGGGCCCACGAGCAGTACTTC. Its translation is CASSMRNRAHEQYF. The variable domain in full, completed from reference TRBV19 and TRBJ2-7, reads DGGITQSPKYLFRKEGQNVTLSCEQNLNHDAMYWYRQDPGQGLRLIYYSQIVNDFQKGDIAEGYSVSREKKESFPLTVTSAQKNPTAFYLCASSMRNRAHEQYFGPGTRLTVT.

This chain uses TRBV7-6 with TRBJ2-7; 7 nucleotides line up with TRBD1. Per the germline V gene, CDR1 is SGHVS and CDR2 is FNYEAQ. Unmatched junction bases numbered 9, after V lost 5 bases and J lost 2 bases. The CDR3 spans 15 residues. The CDR3 reads CASSVSGQGAYEQYF. The CDR3 region has the DNA TGTGCCAGCAGCGTATCGGGGCAGGGGGCCTACGAGCAGTACTTC.

The chain carries TRBV7-2 and TRBJ2-3; 11 positions agree with TRBD2. CDR3 length: 18 amino acids. Germline CDR1 and CDR2: SGHTA and FQGNSA. The J segment lost 0 bases and the V segment lost 3 bases, leaving 8 bases of the junction unmatched. CDR3 amino acids: CASSFSGGVFSSTDTQYF. The CDR3, as DNA: TGTGCCAGCAGCTTTAGCGGGGGGGTTTTCTCTAGCACAGATACGCAGTATTTT.

This clone was counted between two and nine times. The chain has TRBV30 and TRBJ1-2; D perhaps matches TRBD1 (5 bases). This CDR3 has 14 residues. V gave up 4 bases and J gave up 4 bases, with 16 bases separating them. CDR1 and CDR2 (germline): GTSNPN, SVGIG (reference sequence). The CDR3 nucleotides are TGTGCCTGGATTAGACTCGGGACTGGCTATGGCTACACCTTC. Translated: CAWIRLGTGYGYTF.

The chain carries TRBV6-5 and TRBJ2-6; no clear D. The CDR3 contains 13 residues. V was trimmed by 8 bases and J by 4 bases, leaving 9 bases between them. From germline, CDR1 is MNHEY and CDR2 SVGAGI. CDR3 DNA: TGTGCCAGCCTCTCCTCCGGGGCCAACGTCCTGACTTTC. Residues: CASLSSGANVLTF.

The chain is built from TRBV27 and TRBJ2-3, with D possibly matching TRBD1 (5 bases). The CDR3 length is 17 residues. Germline V CDR1 and CDR2: MNHEY, SMNVEV (reference sequence). V lost 5 bases to trimming and J lost 1 base, with 19 bases between them. The CDR3 here is CASSPLPPRAGTDTQYF. The CDR3 nucleotides are TGTGCCAGCAGTCCTTTACCCCCCAGGGCCGGCACAGATACGCAGTATTTT.

The chain combines TRBV7-9 with TRBJ2-7; 7 bases are shared with TRBD1. The trim removed 1 base at V and 2 bases at J, leaving 5 bases unmatched. The germline V gene encodes CDR1 SEHNR and CDR2 FQNEAQ (reference sequence). The length of the CDR3 is 15 residues. The CDR3 is CASSLDLQGTYEQYF. The CDR3 DNA sequence: TGTGCCAGCAGCTTAGATCTACAGGGGACCTACGAGCAGTACTTC.

The chain recombines TRBV18 with TRBJ2-5, with 9 bases lining up with TRBD1. This CDR3 is built from 16 residues. The germline V gene has CDR1 KGHSH and CDR2 LQKENI. Trimming took 4 bases from V and 2 from J; bases not matched to a gene: 8. This chain's CDR3 is CASSLEAGTGQETQYF. CDR3 sequence (DNA): TGTGCCAGCTCACTGGAGGCCGGGACAGGGCAAGAGACCCAGTACTTC. The full variable domain, completed using reference TRBV18 and TRBJ2-5, is NAGVMQNPRHLVRRRGQEARLRCSPMKGHSHVYWYRQLPEEGLKFMVYLQKENIIDESGMPKERFSAEFPKEGPSILRIQQVVRGDSAAYFCASSLEAGTGQETQYFGPGTRLLVL.

This clone was observed a few times. The V gene is TRBV4-2, the J gene TRBJ1-5, with a possible D match to TRBD1 (6 bases). The CDR3 length is 16 residues. V was clipped by 0 bases and J by 9 bases, with 18 bases between them. CDR1 is LGHNA, CDR2 YNFKEQ, per germline. CDR3 in amino acids: CASSQDLEGVSRPQHF. The CDR3, as DNA: TGTGCCAGCAGCCAAGATCTTGAGGGGGTCTCGCGGCCCCAGCATTTT.

This clone was seen a few times. V usage is TRBV6-5 and J usage is TRBJ2-1; TRBD2 matches at 10 bases. Germline CDR1 reads MNHEY; CDR2 reads SVGAGI. V shed 4 bases, J shed 13 bases, and the junction held 7 bases outside the gene matches. The CDR3 runs to 13 residues. The CDR3 sequence: CASSSLAGALQFF. The CDR3 DNA reads TGTGCCAGCAGTTCTCTAGCGGGGGCCCTCCAGTTCTTC.

The rearrangement joins TRBV28 to TRBJ1-2, with D unclear. This CDR3 comprises 14 residues. The germline gives CDR1 MDHEN, CDR2 SYDVKM. Trimming shortened V by 2 bases and J by 7 bases, and 14 bases separated the two germline ends. The CDR3 nucleotides are TGTGCCAGCAGTTTACTTAGGCGGGCTGGTGGCTACACCTTC. Translating it yields CASSLLRRAGGYTF.

The chain recombines TRBV15 with TRBJ1-1, with D perhaps TRBD1 (5 bases). Trimming took 3 bases from V and 4 from J, leaving 15 bases between them. The germline CDR1 and CDR2 sequences are LNHNV and YYDKDF (reference sequence). This CDR3 comprises 15 residues. The CDR3 loop is CATSSGGREFTEAFF. In nucleotides, the CDR3 is TGTGCCACCAGCAGTGGGGGACGGGAGTTCACTGAAGCTTTCTTT.